Listed below are T cell receptor beta chains from one sample, sequenced in a study of blood T cell repertoires in COVID-19. Some clones are missing from TCRdb's copy, which holds only in-frame ones; the method was immunoSEQ multiplex PCR. This table has some 140,000 clones, about 89% appearing once. Sequenced material: peripheral blood. Receptors originate from a man over 45 with acute or convalescent COVID-19. Each CDR3 is given with its conserved first and last residue. Each record gives: D gene, clone size, J gene, V gene, CDR3 protein, CDR3 DNA. D genes are given only for firm matches. Only some rows state a clone size, as once, few, many or a class for expanded clones.

d_gene: TRBD1
abundance: -
j_gene: TRBJ1-1
v_gene: TRBV3-1/TRBV3-2
CDR3aa: CASSLGTGGTEAFF
CDR3nt: TGTGCCAGCAGCCTTGGGACAGGGGGGACTGAAGCTTTCTTT

d_gene: TRBD1
abundance: -
j_gene: TRBJ2-2
v_gene: TRBV30
CDR3aa: CAWSATRGQGKIGELFF
CDR3nt: TGTGCCTGGAGTGCAACCCGGGGACAGGGAAAGATCGGGGAGCTGTTTTTT

d_gene: -
abundance: once
j_gene: TRBJ2-1
v_gene: TRBV24-1
CDR3aa: CATSRAAYNEQFF
CDR3nt: TGTGCCACCAGCAGGGCGGCCTACAATGAGCAGTTCTTC

d_gene: -
abundance: few
j_gene: TRBJ1-3
v_gene: TRBV7-3
CDR3aa: CASSSSIWWARVGSGNTIYF
CDR3nt: TGTGCCAGCAGCAGCTCCATCTGGTGGGCGCGGGTGGGCTCTGGAAACACCATATATTTT

d_gene: -
abundance: -
j_gene: TRBJ2-3
v_gene: TRBV24-1
CDR3aa: CATSDFRSGVVRSSTDTQYF
CDR3nt: TGTGCCACCAGTGATTTTCGCAGCGGTGTGGTCCGTTCTAGCACAGATACGCAGTATTTT

d_gene: -
abundance: -
j_gene: TRBJ2-1
v_gene: TRBV5-1
CDR3aa: CASSLAGVYNEQFF
CDR3nt: TGCGCCAGCAGCTTGGCGGGGGTCTACAATGAGCAGTTCTTC

d_gene: -
abundance: -
j_gene: TRBJ1-2
v_gene: TRBV28
CDR3aa: CSSGGQYGYTF
CDR3nt: TGTTCCTCGGGGGGGCAATATGGCTACACCTTC

d_gene: -
abundance: -
j_gene: TRBJ1-3
v_gene: TRBV19
CDR3aa: CASSVTPMGAYGNTIYF
CDR3nt: TGTGCCAGTAGTGTAACCCCAATGGGGGCTTATGGAAACACCATATATTTT

d_gene: -
abundance: -
j_gene: TRBJ2-1
v_gene: TRBV9
CDR3aa: CASSVGRYNEQFF
CDR3nt: TGTGCCAGCAGCGTAGGGCGGTACAATGAGCAGTTCTTC

d_gene: -
abundance: few
j_gene: TRBJ2-6
v_gene: TRBV6-5
CDR3aa: CASRPYRAGANVLTF
CDR3nt: TGTGCCAGCAGGCCTTACAGGGCCGGGGCCAACGTCCTGACTTTC

d_gene: -
abundance: once
j_gene: TRBJ2-2
v_gene: TRBV7-9
CDR3aa: CASVGLANTGELFF
CDR3nt: TGTGCCAGCGTCGGACTGGCGAACACCGGGGAGCTGTTTTTT

d_gene: -
abundance: -
j_gene: TRBJ1-2
v_gene: TRBV12-5
CDR3aa: CASGRTNYGYTF
CDR3nt: TGTGCTAGTGGGCGGACTAACTATGGCTACACCTTC

d_gene: TRBD1
abundance: -
j_gene: TRBJ2-5
v_gene: TRBV5-1
CDR3aa: CASNPDRWETQYF
CDR3nt: TGCGCCAGCAACCCGGACAGGTGGGAGACCCAGTACTTC

d_gene: -
abundance: -
j_gene: TRBJ2-2
v_gene: TRBV7-3
CDR3aa: CASSLGENTGELFF
CDR3nt: TGTGCCAGCAGCTTGGGCGAAAACACCGGGGAGCTGTTTTTT

d_gene: TRBD2
abundance: -
j_gene: TRBJ2-2
v_gene: TRBV10-3
CDR3aa: CAISEFAGGLPGELFF
CDR3nt: TGTGCCATCAGTGAGTTTGCGGGGGGGCTCCCCGGGGAGCTGTTTTTT